Listed below are T cell receptor beta chains from one sample, sequenced in a study of shared clonotypes between healthy human individuals. Sequencing used immunoSEQ multiplex PCR; TCRdb keeps in-frame clones, though not all of them. The sample records around 2.3 million clones, 95% being singletons. The specimen was naive CD4+ T cells sorted from blood. The receptors were gathered from a man younger than 35 in good health. Each CDR3 is given with its conserved first and last residue.

j_call	v_call	cdr3_aa
TRBJ2-7	TRBV10-3	CAISESGWGVSSEQYF
TRBJ2-3	TRBV4-3	CASSPSLTSGAQYTDTQYF
TRBJ2-3	TRBV9	CASSVEGQGIGTQYF
TRBJ1-1	TRBV30	CAWSLNQLGGNTEAFF
TRBJ1-5	TRBV29-1	CSVGGDGIYSNQPQHF
TRBJ2-2	TRBV5-1	CASSMGQNTGELFF
TRBJ1-2	TRBV19	CASSMDRPYGYTF
TRBJ2-5	TRBV29-1	CSVTGTPTETQYF
TRBJ2-5	TRBV11-3	CASSSRTDQETQYF
TRBJ2-1	TRBV11-2	CASSRGGAYNEQFF
TRBJ2-2	TRBV4-1	CASSQTGAKATGELFF
TRBJ2-3	TRBV7-6	CASSPGQSRADTQYF
TRBJ2-3	TRBV7-2	CASSPRTLSTDTQYF
TRBJ1-2	TRBV18	CASSPPGALYGYTF
TRBJ2-2	TRBV27	CASSLWQYTGELFF
TRBJ2-1	TRBV2	CASSELGWNEQFF
TRBJ2-7	TRBV13	CASSLDPGDEQYF
TRBJ1-4	TRBV2	CASRVDIGRDGGEKLFF
TRBJ1-2	TRBV7-9	CASSNNYGYTF